This T cell receptor beta chain was profiled in a study of T cell repertoires in cytomegalovirus infection. Study as a whole: As its CMV epitopes, the study selected recently identified HLA-C-restricted and well-studied HLA-B-restricted targets. Regarding the study as a whole: Ex vivo, HLA-C-restricted CMV-specific TCR beta clonotypes prevailed over the rest of the response. Of the TCR beta families, the public ones yielded a cumulative frequency that identified carriers of CMV plus the relevant HLA.

One entry per CDR3 protein, called by TCRdb with MiXCR from the reads. The sample holds around 430,000 distinct CDR3 sequences, more than 40% seen once. A note on this clonotype: What it binds is unknown.

The CDR3 loop spans 16 amino acids. Germline V gene sequence: CDR1 SGHDT, CDR2 YYEEEE. Trimming removed 0 bases from V and 3 bases from J; junction bases left unmatched: 7. The V call is TRBV5-6, the J call TRBJ2-3; 7 nucleotides agree with TRBD2. Sequencing was performed on cultured PBMCs, taken from culture after CMV antigen stimulation. This TCR derives from a human donor in good health (CMV status not recorded). Some clones in this sample may be carry-over from other donors' samples. The CDR3 sequence is CASSLGPTAGTDTQYF. The CDR3 DNA is TGTGCCAGCAGCTTGGGGCCGACAGCGGGGACAGATACGCAGTATTTT.